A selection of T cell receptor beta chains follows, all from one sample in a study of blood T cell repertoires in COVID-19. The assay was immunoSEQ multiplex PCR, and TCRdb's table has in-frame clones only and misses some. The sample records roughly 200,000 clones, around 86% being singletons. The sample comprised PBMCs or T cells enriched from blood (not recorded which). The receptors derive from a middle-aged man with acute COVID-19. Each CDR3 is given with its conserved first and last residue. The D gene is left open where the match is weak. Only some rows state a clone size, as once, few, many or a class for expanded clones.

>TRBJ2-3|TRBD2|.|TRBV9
CASSPGAGADTQYF
TGTGCCAGCAGCCCGGGAGCGGGAGCCGATACGCAGTATTTT
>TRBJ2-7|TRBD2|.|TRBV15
CATSRPGLASYEQYF
TGTGCCACCAGCAGACCGGGACTAGCATCGTACGAGCAGTACTTC
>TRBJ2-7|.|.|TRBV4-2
CASSQVGQGGEQYF
TGTGCCAGCAGCCAAGTCGGCCAGGGCGGCGAGCAGTACTTC
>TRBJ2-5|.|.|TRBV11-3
CASSQGWQETQYF
TGTGCCAGCAGTCAGGGGTGGCAAGAGACCCAGTACTTC
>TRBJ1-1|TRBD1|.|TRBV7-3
CASSRDRGNSEAFF
TGTGCCAGCAGCAGGGACAGGGGGAACTCTGAAGCTTTCTTT
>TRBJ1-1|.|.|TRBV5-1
CASSFRDGTEAFF
TGCGCCAGCAGCTTCAGGGATGGCACTGAAGCTTTCTTT
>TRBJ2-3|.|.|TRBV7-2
CAVGGSTQYF
TGTGCAGTGGGGGGAAGCACGCAGTATTTT
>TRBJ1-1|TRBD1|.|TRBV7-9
CASSPPGTAQTEAFF
TGTGCCAGCAGCCCCCCCGGGACAGCGCAGACTGAAGCTTTCTTT
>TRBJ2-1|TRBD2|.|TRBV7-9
CASSSRSGSSYNEQFF
TGTGCCAGCAGCTCGAGAAGCGGGAGCTCCTACAATGAGCAGTTCTTC
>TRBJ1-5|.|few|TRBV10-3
CAISSTGRSNQPQHF
TGTGCCATCAGCTCCACAGGTCGTAGCAATCAGCCCCAGCATTTT
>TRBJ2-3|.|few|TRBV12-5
CASGPGPGTDTQYF
TGTGCTAGTGGTCCAGGCCCGGGCACAGATACGCAGTATTTT
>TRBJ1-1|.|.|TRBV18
CASSPRERGWSEAFF
TGTGCCAGCTCACCCAGGGAAAGGGGGTGGAGTGAAGCTTTCTTT
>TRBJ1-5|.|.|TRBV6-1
CASSEAPVGQPQHF
TGTGCCAGCAGTGAAGCGCCGGTCGGTCAGCCCCAGCATTTT
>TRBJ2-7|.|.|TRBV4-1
CASSLLSPLLSEQYF
TGCGCCAGCAGCCTTCTAAGTCCCCTGCTGTCCGAGCAGTACTTC
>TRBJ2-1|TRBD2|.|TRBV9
CASSVGASGAPREQFF
TGTGCCAGCAGCGTAGGGGCTAGCGGGGCCCCTAGGGAGCAGTTCTTC
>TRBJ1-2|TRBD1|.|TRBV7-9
CASRKDGQGYGYTF
TGTGCCAGCAGAAAAGACGGACAGGGGTATGGCTACACCTTC
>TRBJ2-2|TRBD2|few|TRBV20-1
CSASKLGLADTGELFF
TGCAGTGCTAGTAAATTGGGCCTAGCGGATACCGGGGAGCTGTTTTTT
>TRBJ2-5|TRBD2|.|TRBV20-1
CSASAVTSAETQYF
TGCAGTGCTAGTGCGGTGACTAGCGCAGAGACCCAGTACTTC
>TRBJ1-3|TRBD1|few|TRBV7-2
CASSYYTGGGDTIYF
TGTGCCAGCAGCTATTATACAGGGGGCGGGGACACCATATATTTT
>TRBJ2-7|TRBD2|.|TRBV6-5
CASSYGRTLAGEQYF
TGTGCCAGCAGCTATGGGAGAACCCTAGCGGGCGAGCAGTACTTC